These 18 T cell receptor beta chains originate from one sample sequenced in a study of lymphopenia after photon versus proton radiotherapy. Clones were read by immunoSEQ multiplex PCR, and TCRdb kept only the in-frame ones, dropping some. The profile covers 150,000 to 200,000 clones, with around nine tenths appearing a single time and approximately 4.7% taken by the ten largest. Material: peripheral blood, obtained from a patient treated with photon-based radiotherapy. The receptors come from a man in his forties or fifties with gastric cancer.

The chain carries TRBV6-5 and TRBJ1-2; 8 nucleotides match TRBD1. The junction had 4 bases not matched to a gene; V was cut back by 2 bases and J by 8 bases. The germline V gene has CDR1 MNHEY and CDR2 SVGAGI. The CDR3 runs 13 residues. The CDR3 sequence: CASSYQGARGYTF. DNA of the CDR3: TGTGCCAGCAGTTACCAGGGGGCGCGGGGCTACACCTTC.

The J gene is TRBJ1-5, the V gene TRBV27; TRBD1 might be the D (6 bases). Germline loops: CDR1 MNHEY, CDR2 SMNVEV (reference sequence). Trimming shortened V by 4 bases and J by 5 bases, and 9 bases separated the two germline ends. This CDR3 contains 13 residues. CDR3 coding DNA: TGTGCCAGCAGTTACAGGGAGGATCAGCCCCAGCATTTT. It codes for CASSYREDQPQHF.

This sequence joins TRBV2 and TRBJ2-5; TRBD2 matches 12 bases. Germline V gene lookup returns CDR1 SNHLY and CDR2 FYNNEI. There are 15 residues in the CDR3. V shed 0 bases, J shed 4 bases, and the junction held 0 bases outside the gene matches. The CDR3 is CASSEAGLAGETQYF. In nucleotides, the CDR3 is TGTGCCAGCAGTGAAGCGGGACTAGCGGGAGAGACCCAGTACTTC.

The V and J genes are TRBV12-5 and TRBJ2-3; D is unresolved. Germline CDR1 and CDR2: LGHNT and FRNRAP. V lost 0 bases to trimming and J lost 0 bases, with 7 bases between them. This CDR3 is built from 15 residues. This CDR3 is CASGLVHSSTDTQYF. The CDR3 DNA is TGTGCTAGTGGTTTGGTACATAGCAGCACAGATACGCAGTATTTT.

The genes are TRBV15 and TRBJ1-5, with 10 bases lining up with TRBD1. CDR1 and CDR2 from the germline V gene are LNHNV and YYDKDF (reference sequence). Germline trimming cut 0 bases from V and 1 base from J; bases unmatched to any gene: 3. The CDR3 is made up of 17 amino acids. The CDR3 spells CATSRDMDRGSNQPQHF. CDR3 sequence (DNA): TGTGCCACCAGCAGAGATATGGACAGGGGGAGCAATCAGCCCCAGCATTTT.

CDR3 bases: TGTGCCAGCAGCCCCGGGAGGAGCTCCTACAATGAGCAGTTCTTC. Translated, it gives CASSPGRSSYNEQFF. V usage is TRBV11-2 and J usage is TRBJ2-1; 7 positions agree with TRBD2. Germline-derived CDR1 and CDR2 are SGHAT and FQNNGV. V trimming: 5 bases; J trimming: 0 bases; junction bases outside the gene matches: 4. The CDR3 consists of 15 residues.

The chain couples TRBV19 to TRBJ2-1, with a weak D call TRBD1 (5 bases). CDR3 length: 15 amino acids. The V end was cut by 5 bases, the J end by 0 bases, with 11 bases between. Germline CDR1 LNHDA, CDR2 SQIVND (reference sequence). The CDR3 sequence: CASSPTGPSYNEQFF. The CDR3 DNA is TGTGCCAGTAGTCCCACAGGCCCCTCCTACAATGAGCAGTTCTTC.

The chain has TRBV27 and TRBJ1-3, with TRBD1 identical over 8 bases. Losses at the gene ends were 6 bases for V and 4 bases for J; bases not matched to a gene: 5. The CDR3 is made up of 14 amino acids. The germline V gene encodes CDR1 MNHEY and CDR2 SMNVEV (reference sequence). CDR3 residues: CASRRTGYGNTIYF. CDR3 nucleotides: TGTGCCAGCAGGAGGACAGGGTACGGAAACACCATATATTTT.

The gene calls are TRBV7-6 and TRBJ2-1; the D is unclear. Between the trimmed V and J ends, which lost 2 bases and 3 bases, there was a span of 8 bases. Germline lookup yields CDR1 SGHVS and CDR2 FNYEAQ. The CDR3 has 14 amino acids. CDR3 amino acids: CASSLIANYNEQFF. In DNA, the CDR3 is TGTGCCAGCAGCTTAATCGCTAACTACAATGAGCAGTTCTTC.

CDR3 protein: CASKGTSGYNEQFF. CDR3 coding DNA: TGTGCCAGCAAAGGGACTAGCGGTTACAATGAGCAGTTCTTC. This rearrangement joins TRBV28 to TRBJ2-1, with 11 bases lining up with TRBD2. The CDR3 has 14 amino acids. Germline lookup yields CDR1 MDHEN and CDR2 SYDVKM. V dropped 7 bases and J dropped 4; count of bases not matched to a gene: 3.

This clone was seen more than once but under ten times. The V gene is TRBV5-1, the J gene TRBJ2-1, with a possible D match to TRBD1 (6 bases). Germline V CDR1 and CDR2: SGHRS, YFSETQ. The CDR3 totals 13 residues. The V gene lost 3 bases and the J gene lost 5 bases, with 9 bases spanning the gap. As DNA, the CDR3 is TGCGCCAGCAGCTGGACAGTTAACAATGAGCAGTTCTTC. Its translation is CASSWTVNNEQFF.

In this sample, this clone turned up once. The chain joins TRBV2 to TRBJ2-3, with no clear D. V dropped 1 base and J dropped 0 bases, with 2 bases sitting between them. The CDR3 has 13 residues. Looked up from germline, CDR1 is SNHLY and CDR2 is FYNNEI. This CDR3 is CASSEESTDTQYF. The DNA of the CDR3 is TGTGCCAGCAGTGAAGAGAGCACAGATACGCAGTATTTT.

This sequence joins TRBV6-5 and TRBJ2-3; D is uncertain. The germline gives CDR1 MNHEY, CDR2 SVGAGI. The CDR3 is made up of 15 amino acids. Trimming took 0 bases from V and 5 from J, leaving 12 bases between them. The CDR3 sequence: CASSYSVFRKDTQYF. In DNA form, the CDR3 reads TGTGCCAGCAGTTACTCGGTTTTCAGGAAAGATACGCAGTATTTT.

The chain couples TRBV7-2 to TRBJ2-1; tentative D call: TRBD2 (6 bases). The germline CDR1 and CDR2 sequences are SGHTA and FQGNSA. V was shortened by 5 bases and J by 9 bases, with 14 bases between the two germline ends. The CDR3 length is 13 residues. CDR3 bases: TGTGCCAGCAGCCCCGTGGGGCGGGGTGAGCAGTTCTTC. Amino acids: CASSPVGRGEQFF.

The V and J genes are TRBV18 and TRBJ1-5; 9 positions match TRBD1. The CDR3 extends over 16 amino acids. The germline CDR1 and CDR2 sequences are KGHSH and LQKENI. Trimming took 2 bases from V and 0 from J; bases not matched to a gene: 2. CDR3 region: CASSPEGQGSNQPQHF. The DNA for the CDR3 is TGTGCCAGCTCACCAGAGGGACAGGGTAGCAATCAGCCCCAGCATTTT.

V is TRBV4-1 and J is TRBJ2-1, with D tentatively TRBD2 (6 bases). The V end lost 4 bases, the J end lost 8 bases, and 15 bases lay between the germline ends. The CDR3 has 14 residues. Germline lookup yields CDR1 MGHRA and CDR2 YSYEKL. CDR3 in amino acids: CASSLPGGGYEQFF. Written as DNA, the CDR3 is TGCGCCAGCAGCCTTCCCGGTGGGGGGTATGAGCAGTTCTTC.

The chain employs TRBV7-2 and TRBJ2-5; 7 bases are a match to TRBD2. With 2 bases clipped from V and 4 bases from J, the junction kept 13 bases outside the gene matches. The CDR3 runs 17 residues. Germline assignment: CDR1 SGHTA and CDR2 FQGNSA. This chain's CDR3 is CASSLLAAAWGGETQYF. Here the CDR3 DNA reads TGTGCCAGCAGCTTACTAGCGGCCGCCTGGGGGGGAGAGACCCAGTACTTC.

This chain links TRBV18 with TRBJ2-4; D possibly corresponds to TRBD1 (6 bases). Germline V CDR1 and CDR2: KGHSH, LQKENI. The CDR3 has 14 residues. Trimming took 1 base from V and 8 from J, leaving 12 bases between them. The CDR3 DNA reads as TGTGCCAGCTCACCACAGCTGGGGGCGGACATTCAGTACTTC. Translated: CASSPQLGADIQYF.